Below, 29 T cell receptor beta chains from the same sample are listed, as sequenced in a study of blood T cell repertoires in COVID-19. Sequenced by immunoSEQ multiplex PCR; TCRdb stores in-frame clones only, minus some. The top ten clones hold approximately 11% of a sample with 250,000 or so clones, roughly nine tenths of them seen once. Sequencing used PBMCs or T cells enriched from blood (not recorded which). All receptors derive from a man aged 30-40 years who had recovered from COVID-19.

J is TRBJ1-2 and V is TRBV7-2, with 8 bases aligning to TRBD1. Germline assignment: CDR1 SGHTA and CDR2 FQGNSA. The CDR3 is 13 residues long. Losses at the gene ends were 5 bases for V and 7 bases for J; bases not matched to a gene: 6. The CDR3 DNA is TGTGCCAGCAGCCAGGACAGGGTGGGTGGCTACACCTTC. Amino acids: CASSQDRVGGYTF.

This clone has a handful of counts. This chain joins TRBV13 and TRBJ2-1; D is unclear. Germline lookup yields CDR1 PRHDT and CDR2 FYEKMQ (reference sequence). CDR3 size: 14 residues. V lost 6 bases and J lost 3, with 12 bases in between. The CDR3 region has the DNA TGTGCCAGCAGACTATCCTCGCACTACAATGAGCAGTTCTTC. The encoded protein is CASRLSSHYNEQFF.

The V gene is TRBV18, the J gene TRBJ2-2; TRBD1 matches at 7 bases. The CDR3 totals 17 residues. V lost 1 base, J lost 0 bases, and 5 bases stayed unmatched. Germline CDR1 and CDR2: KGHSH and LQKENI. This CDR3 reads CASSPLTGQSNTGELFF. CDR3 in DNA: TGTGCCAGCTCACCACTTACGGGACAGTCGAACACCGGGGAGCTGTTTTTT.

This sequence joins TRBV10-2 and TRBJ2-5, with D possibly being TRBD2 (5 bases). The germline V gene has CDR1 WSHSY and CDR2 SAAADI. V gave up 5 bases and J gave up 2 bases, with 15 bases separating them. The length of the CDR3 is 15 residues. The CDR3 nucleotides read TGCGCCAGCAGTAGGACTCCCGAGAGACAAGAGACCCAGTACTTC. This sequence encodes CASSRTPERQETQYF.

The chain has TRBV28 and TRBJ1-4; 8 nucleotides align to TRBD1. Trimming at V came to 6 bases and at J to 8 bases, leaving 8 bases not matched to a gene. This CDR3 spans 14 amino acids. Germline CDR1 MDHEN, CDR2 SYDVKM. CDR3 DNA sequence: TGTGCCAGCAGCACACCAGGGGGCGCCGAAAAACTGTTTTTT. Protein product: CASSTPGGAEKLFF.

The V and J genes are TRBV27 and TRBJ2-1; D is possibly TRBD1 (6 bases). The CDR3 sequence is 14 residues long. Germline V gene sequence: CDR1 MNHEY, CDR2 SMNVEV (reference sequence). V was shortened by 4 bases and J by 9 bases, with 16 bases between the two germline ends. The CDR3 sequence: CASSSDTGKGEQFF. CDR3 nucleotide sequence: TGTGCCAGCAGTTCCGACACAGGGAAAGGTGAGCAGTTCTTC.

The table lists this clone with a count of one. The J gene is TRBJ1-1, the V gene TRBV6-5, with 7 nucleotides matching TRBD1. Germline V gene sequence: CDR1 MNHEY, CDR2 SVGAGI. Unmatched junction bases numbered 8, after V lost 6 bases and J lost 7 bases. This CDR3 contains 13 residues. The chain's CDR3 is CASSPQGQDEAFF. Here the CDR3 DNA reads TGTGCCAGCAGCCCACAGGGGCAGGATGAAGCTTTCTTT.

The chain links TRBV3-1 (or the pseudogene TRBV3-2) to TRBJ2-1; D is perhaps TRBD2 (6 bases). CDR3 size: 19 residues. The V end was cut by 0 bases, the J end by 0 bases, with 18 bases between. Germline V CDR1 and CDR2: LGHDT, YNNKEL (reference sequence). For the CDR3, the DNA is TGTGCCAGCAGCCAAGATTGGGGTGGGGGGTCGAGCTCCTACAATGAGCAGTTCTTC. Translation: CASSQDWGGGSSSYNEQFF.

The chain links TRBV5-1 to TRBJ1-2, with a weak D call TRBD1 (6 bases). Per germline, CDR1 SGHRS and CDR2 YFSETQ. V was pared by 1 base and J by 0 bases, with 13 bases between. The CDR3 covers 16 residues. In DNA, the CDR3 is TGCGCCAGCAGCTTGTCCCCAGGGGTGCCTAACTATGGCTACACCTTC. This gives the protein CASSLSPGVPNYGYTF.

The chain carries TRBV9 and TRBJ1-6; no firm D call. V was clipped by 3 bases and J by 7 bases, with 14 bases between them. This CDR3 is built from 15 residues. The germline V gene encodes CDR1 SGDLS and CDR2 YYNGEE. CDR3 nucleotides: TGTGCCAGCAGCGCTACTGAAACTATGAATTCACCCCTCCACTTT. Translating it yields CASSATETMNSPLHF.

In its sample, this clone was seen a few times. The CDR3 protein is CAWSLASANYGYTF. The CDR3 DNA sequence: TGTGCCTGGTCTCTAGCTTCCGCTAACTATGGCTACACCTTC. The chain employs TRBV30 and TRBJ1-2; D is unresolved. The germline V gene encodes CDR1 GTSNPN and CDR2 SVGIG (reference sequence). Trimming stripped 5 bases from V and 0 bases from J, with 13 bases between. The CDR3 spans 14 residues.

This clone is a singleton in its sample. The chain carries TRBV7-9 and TRBJ2-2; TRBD1 agrees at 7 bases. There are 17 residues in the CDR3. V shed 7 bases, J shed 5 bases, and the junction held 16 bases outside the gene matches. Germline V gene lookup returns CDR1 SEHNR and CDR2 FQNEAQ (reference sequence). The CDR3 here is CASNLLETGTKTGELFF. The CDR3 region has the DNA TGTGCCAGCAACCTGCTAGAGACAGGGACAAAAACCGGGGAGCTGTTTTTT.

This CDR3 reads CASSFPGRNTEAFF. Written as DNA, the CDR3 is TGTGCCAGCAGCTTTCCGGGGAGGAACACTGAAGCTTTCTTT. The chain employs TRBV5-8 and TRBJ1-1; D is ambiguous. CDR1 and CDR2 (germline): SGHTS, YDEGEE. The ends were cut back, 2 bases at V and 1 base at J, with 9 bases in the middle. CDR3 length: 14 amino acids. Full variable domain (rest looked up from reference TRBV5-8 and TRBJ1-1): EAGVTQSPTHLIKTRGQQATLRCSPISGHTSVYWYQQALGLGLQFLLWYDEGEERNRGNFPPRFSGRQFPNYSSELNVNALELEDSALYLCASSFPGRNTEAFFGQGTRLTVV.

In this sample, this clone turned up a few times. The gene calls are TRBV5-1 and TRBJ1-4; D may be TRBD1 (6 bases). From germline, CDR1 is SGHRS and CDR2 YFSETQ. The CDR3 totals 14 residues. The V end was cut by 0 bases, the J end by 5 bases, with 8 bases between. CDR3 residues: CASSLGQANEKLFF. The CDR3 DNA is TGCGCCAGCAGCTTGGGACAGGCGAATGAAAAACTGTTTTTT.

The rearrangement uses TRBV7-9 and TRBJ2-7; TRBD2 aligns across 9 bases. In germline, CDR1 is SEHNR, CDR2 FQNEAQ (reference sequence). J lost 5 bases, V lost 4 bases, and 12 bases had no gene match. This CDR3 region has 16 residues. As DNA, the CDR3 is TGTGCCAGCAGCTCCGTAGCGGGAGTAAATGGGAACGAGCAGTACTTC. Translation gives CASSSVAGVNGNEQYF.

The sample holds a few counts of this clone. The chain uses TRBV6-5 and TRBJ1-5; no clear D gene. This CDR3 has 14 residues. Trimming pared 5 bases from V and 7 bases from J, leaving 15 bases between. Germline assignment: CDR1 MNHEY and CDR2 SVGAGI. CDR3 in amino acids: CASSPTRSIQPQHF. For the CDR3, the DNA is TGTGCCAGCAGTCCGACCCGGAGTATCCAGCCCCAGCATTTT.

This clone came up once. The rearrangement joins TRBV19 to TRBJ2-1, with D possibly matching TRBD2 (5 bases). CDR1 is LNHDA, CDR2 SQIVND, per germline (reference sequence). The CDR3 runs 15 residues. Trimming pared 5 bases from V and 7 bases from J, leaving 18 bases between. CDR3: CASSLLVIFGNEQFF. DNA of the CDR3: TGTGCCAGTAGTTTACTAGTAATTTTTGGTAATGAGCAGTTCTTC.

The chain joins TRBV6-2 or TRBV6-3 to TRBJ2-1, with a possible D match to TRBD2 (5 bases). There are 16 residues in the CDR3. The ends were cut back, 2 bases at V and 3 bases at J, with 14 bases in the middle. Per germline, CDR1 MNHEY and CDR2 SVGEGT. CDR3 in amino acids: CASSYRVALGYNEQFF. The CDR3, as DNA: TGTGCCAGCAGTTACCGGGTAGCGCTGGGCTACAATGAGCAGTTCTTC.

V usage is TRBV5-1 and J usage is TRBJ1-1, with 7 bases identical to TRBD1. The CDR3 consists of 13 residues. The germline V gene has CDR1 SGHRS and CDR2 YFSETQ. Trimming took 0 bases from V and 8 from J; bases not matched to a gene: 4. The CDR3 region has the DNA TGCGCCAGCAGCTTGGATAGACAGGGCGAAGCTTTCTTT. This sequence encodes CASSLDRQGEAFF.

V usage is TRBV29-1 and J usage is TRBJ2-7; possible D gene TRBD2, 6 bases. The CDR3 has 13 residues. Germline V gene lookup returns CDR1 SQVTM and CDR2 ANQGSEA. Trimming pared 5 bases from V and 3 bases from J, leaving 14 bases between. The CDR3 sequence is CSVITGVGYEQYF. CDR3 DNA: TGCAGCGTTATTACGGGAGTGGGCTACGAGCAGTACTTC.

The V and J genes are TRBV7-9 and TRBJ2-4, with D perhaps TRBD2 (5 bases). The CDR3 is made up of 14 amino acids. Trimming stripped 0 bases from V and 3 bases from J, with 6 bases between. Germline V gene data show CDR1 as SEHNR and CDR2 as FQNEAQ (reference sequence). The CDR3 DNA sequence: TGTGCCAGCAGCTTAGCGGGGAGCAAAAACATTCAGTACTTC. Translated: CASSLAGSKNIQYF.

This chain joins TRBV11-2 and TRBJ1-1, with 11 nucleotides matching TRBD1. With V trimmed by 3 bases and J by 5 bases, 8 bases remained unmatched. The germline gives CDR1 SGHAT, CDR2 FQNNGV. The CDR3 runs 16 residues. CDR3 amino acids: CASSFRPGQGVTEAFF. DNA for the CDR3: TGTGCCAGCAGCTTTCGACCGGGACAGGGGGTGACTGAAGCTTTCTTT. The variable domain in full, completed from reference TRBV11-2 and TRBJ1-1, reads EAGVAQSPRYKIIEKRQSVAFWCNPISGHATLYWYQQILGQGPKLLIQFQNNGVVDDSQLPKDRFSAERLKGVDSTLKIQPAKLEDSAVYLCASSFRPGQGVTEAFFGQGTRLTVV.

DNA of the CDR3: TGTGCCAGCAGTTTATTGTACCGGCTCACAGGGGTGAGGACTGAAGCTTTCTTT. This encodes CASSLLYRLTGVRTEAFF. The chain is built from TRBV28 and TRBJ1-1; 7 bases fit TRBD1. There are 18 residues in the CDR3. Germline assignment: CDR1 MDHEN and CDR2 SYDVKM. After removal of 1 base from V and 5 bases from J, the junction contained 16 bases not matched to a gene.

This clone is a singleton in its sample. J is TRBJ2-1 and V is TRBV24-1; tentatively, D is TRBD2 (6 bases). From germline, CDR1 is KGHDR and CDR2 SFDVKD. There are 16 residues in the CDR3. The ends were cut back, 2 bases at V and 7 bases at J, with 17 bases in the middle. The CDR3 sequence is CATSDYRSGLLNEQFF. The CDR3 DNA is TGTGCCACCAGTGATTATAGAAGCGGGTTGCTTAATGAGCAGTTCTTC.

The CDR3 DNA is TGTGCCACCAGCCCATGGACTAGCCATGAGACCCAGTACTTC. Protein: CATSPWTSHETQYF. J is TRBJ2-5 and V is TRBV15; 8 bases line up with TRBD2. Trimming took 5 bases from V and 5 from J; bases not matched to a gene: 7. The V gene's germline CDR1 is LNHNV and CDR2 YYDKDF (reference sequence). The CDR3 consists of 14 residues.

V is TRBV28 and J is TRBJ2-3, with 8 bases lining up with TRBD2. Germline assignment: CDR1 MDHEN and CDR2 SYDVKM. This CDR3 spans 14 amino acids. V lost 8 bases, J lost 5 bases, and 9 bases stayed unmatched. DNA of the CDR3: TGTGCCAGCGCGGGAGCGGGAGATGTAGATACGCAGTATTTT. As protein: CASAGAGDVDTQYF.

The chain joins TRBV27 to TRBJ2-7, with a possible D match to TRBD1 (6 bases). The V end lost 5 bases, the J end lost 5 bases, and 25 bases lay between the germline ends. Germline CDR1 MNHEY, CDR2 SMNVEV (reference sequence). CDR3 length: 17 residues. CDR3: CASSLIAPTGITHEQYF. The CDR3 DNA sequence: TGTGCCAGCAGTCTCATAGCCCCGACAGGTATAACCCACGAGCAGTACTTC.

This clone was detected only a few times. The chain is built from TRBV6-5 and TRBJ1-1; 7 bases fit TRBD1. Trimming at V came to 6 bases and at J to 1 base, leaving 5 bases not matched to a gene. Germline CDR1 reads MNHEY; CDR2 reads SVGAGI. The CDR3 length is 14 residues. DNA of the CDR3: TGTGCCAGCAGACAGACAGGGCCGAACACTGAAGCTTTCTTT. Translating it yields CASRQTGPNTEAFF.

The gene calls are TRBV21-1 and TRBJ2-7; TRBD2 reflects the table's D call only, with no check against the DNA. TRBV21-1 is a known pseudogene. This CDR3 is built from 19 residues. CDR3 DNA: TGTGCCAGCAGCAAAGACTTCCCTGGACTAGCGGGGGGCACCTACGAGCAGTACTTC. It yields the protein CASSKDFPGLAGGTYEQYF.